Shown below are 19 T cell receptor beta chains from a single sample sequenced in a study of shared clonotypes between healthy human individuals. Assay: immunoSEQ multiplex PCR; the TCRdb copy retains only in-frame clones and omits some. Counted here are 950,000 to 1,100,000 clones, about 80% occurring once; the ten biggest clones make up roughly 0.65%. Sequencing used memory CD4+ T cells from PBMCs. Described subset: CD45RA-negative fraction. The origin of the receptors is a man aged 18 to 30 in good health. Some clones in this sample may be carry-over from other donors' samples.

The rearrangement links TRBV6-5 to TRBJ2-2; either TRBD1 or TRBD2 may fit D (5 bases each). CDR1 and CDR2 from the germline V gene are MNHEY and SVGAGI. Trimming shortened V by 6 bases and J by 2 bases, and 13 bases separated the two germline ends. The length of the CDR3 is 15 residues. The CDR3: CASSPGTTNTGELFF. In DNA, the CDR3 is TGTGCCAGCAGCCCCGGGACCACCAACACCGGGGAGCTGTTTTTT.

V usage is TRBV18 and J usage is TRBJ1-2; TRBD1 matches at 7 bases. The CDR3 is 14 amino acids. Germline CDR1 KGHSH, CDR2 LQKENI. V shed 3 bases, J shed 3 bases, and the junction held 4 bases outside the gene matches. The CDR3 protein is CASSPTGYDYGYTF. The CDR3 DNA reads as TGTGCCAGCTCACCGACAGGGTATGACTATGGCTACACCTTC.

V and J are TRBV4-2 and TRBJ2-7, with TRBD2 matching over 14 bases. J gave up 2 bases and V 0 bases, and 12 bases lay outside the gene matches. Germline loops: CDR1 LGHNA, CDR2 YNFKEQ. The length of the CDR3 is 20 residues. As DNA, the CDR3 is TGTGCCAGCAGCCAAGATACGGGACTAGCGGGAGTCGCGTTACCCTACGAGCAGTACTTC. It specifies CASSQDTGLAGVALPYEQYF.

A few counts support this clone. CDR3 nucleotide sequence: TGTGCCATCAACGAGGGGGCGTCAGATACGCAGTATTTT. Translation: CAINEGASDTQYF. The genes are TRBV10-3 and TRBJ2-3, with 7 positions matching TRBD1. The V gene end was trimmed by 7 bases and the J gene end by 4 bases; junction bases not matched to a gene: 5. The CDR3 covers 13 residues. Germline V gene lookup returns CDR1 ENHRY and CDR2 SYGVKD.

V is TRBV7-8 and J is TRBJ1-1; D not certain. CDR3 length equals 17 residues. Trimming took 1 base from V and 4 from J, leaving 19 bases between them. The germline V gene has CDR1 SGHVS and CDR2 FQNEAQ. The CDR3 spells CASSLVGQANSGTEAFF. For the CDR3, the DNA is TGTGCCAGCAGCTTAGTTGGGCAGGCCAATAGTGGCACTGAAGCTTTCTTT. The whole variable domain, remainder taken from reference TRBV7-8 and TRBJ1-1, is GAGVSQSPRYKVAKRGQDVALRCDPISGHVSLFWYQQALGQGPEFLTYFQNEAQLDKSGLPSDRFFAERPEGSVSTLKIQRTQQEDSAVYLCASSLVGQANSGTEAFFGQGTRLTVV.

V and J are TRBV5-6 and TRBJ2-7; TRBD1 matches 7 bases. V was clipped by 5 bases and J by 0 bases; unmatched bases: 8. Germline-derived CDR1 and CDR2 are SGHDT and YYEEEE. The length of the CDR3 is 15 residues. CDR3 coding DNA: TGTGCCAGCAGTCGACCGGGACAGTTCTCCTACGAGCAGTACTTC. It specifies CASSRPGQFSYEQYF.

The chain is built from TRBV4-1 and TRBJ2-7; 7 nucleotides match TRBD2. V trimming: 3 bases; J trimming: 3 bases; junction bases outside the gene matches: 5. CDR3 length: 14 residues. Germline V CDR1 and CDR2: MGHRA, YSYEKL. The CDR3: CASSQGLRLYEQYF. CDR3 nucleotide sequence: TGCGCCAGCAGCCAGGGACTACGCCTCTACGAGCAGTACTTC.

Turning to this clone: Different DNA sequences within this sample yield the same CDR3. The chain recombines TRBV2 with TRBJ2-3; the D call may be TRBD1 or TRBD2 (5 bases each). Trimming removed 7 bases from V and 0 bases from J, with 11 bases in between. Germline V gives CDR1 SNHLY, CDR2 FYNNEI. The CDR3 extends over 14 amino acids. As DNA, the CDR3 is TGTGCCAGCAATGGGGGAACTAGCACAGATACGCAGTATTTT. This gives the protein CASNGGTSTDTQYF.

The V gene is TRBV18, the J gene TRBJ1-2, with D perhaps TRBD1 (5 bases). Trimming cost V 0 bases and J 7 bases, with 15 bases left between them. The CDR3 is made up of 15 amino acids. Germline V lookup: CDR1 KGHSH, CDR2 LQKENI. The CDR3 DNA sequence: TGTGCCAGCTCACCACCTTCGGTCCAAAGGGGTGGCTACACCTTC. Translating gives CASSPPSVQRGGYTF.

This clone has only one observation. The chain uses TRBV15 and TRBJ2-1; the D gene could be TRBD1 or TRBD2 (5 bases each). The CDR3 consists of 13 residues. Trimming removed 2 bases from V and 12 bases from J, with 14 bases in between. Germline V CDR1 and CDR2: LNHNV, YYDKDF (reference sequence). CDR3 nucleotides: TGTGCCACCAGCAGAAGGGACGGCCAGGGGCAGTTCTTC. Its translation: CATSRRDGQGQFF.

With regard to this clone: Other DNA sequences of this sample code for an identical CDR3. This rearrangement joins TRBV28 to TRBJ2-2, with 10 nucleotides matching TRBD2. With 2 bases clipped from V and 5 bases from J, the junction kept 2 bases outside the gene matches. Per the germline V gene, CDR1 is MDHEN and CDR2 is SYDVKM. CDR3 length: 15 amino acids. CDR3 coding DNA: TGTGCCAGCAGTTTACTAGCGGGAGCGACCGGGGAGCTGTTTTTT. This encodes CASSLLAGATGELFF.

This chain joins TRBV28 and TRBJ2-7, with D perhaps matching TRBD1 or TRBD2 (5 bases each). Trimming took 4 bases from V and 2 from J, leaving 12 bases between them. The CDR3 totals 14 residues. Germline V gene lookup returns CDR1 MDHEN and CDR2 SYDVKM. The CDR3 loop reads CASSSGTATYEQYF. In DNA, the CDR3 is TGTGCCAGCAGTTCCGGGACGGCAACCTACGAGCAGTACTTC. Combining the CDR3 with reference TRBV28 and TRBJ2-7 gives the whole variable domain DVKVTQSSRYLVKRTGEKVFLECVQDMDHENMFWYRQDPGLGLRLIYFSYDVKMKEKGDIPEGYSVSREKKERFSLILESASTNQTSMYLCASSSGTATYEQYFGPGTRLTVT.

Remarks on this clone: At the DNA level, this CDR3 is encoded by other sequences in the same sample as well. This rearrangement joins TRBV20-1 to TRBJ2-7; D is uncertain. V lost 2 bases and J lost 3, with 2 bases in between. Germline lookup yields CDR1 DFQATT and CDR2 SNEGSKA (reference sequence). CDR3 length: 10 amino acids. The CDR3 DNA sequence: TGCAGTGCTAGACACTACGAGCAGTACTTC. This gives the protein CSARHYEQYF.

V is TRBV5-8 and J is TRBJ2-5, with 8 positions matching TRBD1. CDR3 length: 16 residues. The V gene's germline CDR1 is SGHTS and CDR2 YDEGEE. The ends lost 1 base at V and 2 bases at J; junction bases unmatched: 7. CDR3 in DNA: TGTGCCAGCAGCTTGAACAGGGGGTTCACTCAAGAGACCCAGTACTTC. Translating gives CASSLNRGFTQETQYF.

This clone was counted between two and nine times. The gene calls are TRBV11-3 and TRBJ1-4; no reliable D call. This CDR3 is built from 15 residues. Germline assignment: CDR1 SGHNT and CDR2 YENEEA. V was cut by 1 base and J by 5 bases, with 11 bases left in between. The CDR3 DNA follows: TGTGCCAGCAGCTTAGCCGGGGAGGAGAATGAAAAACTGTTTTTT. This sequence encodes CASSLAGEENEKLFF.

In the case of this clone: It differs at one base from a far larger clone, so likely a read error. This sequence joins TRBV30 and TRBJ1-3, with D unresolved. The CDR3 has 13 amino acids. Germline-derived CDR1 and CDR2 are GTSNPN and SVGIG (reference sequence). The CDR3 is CAWSLNNRNTVYF. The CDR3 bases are TGTGCCTGGAGCCTCAATAATCGAAACACCGTATATTTT.

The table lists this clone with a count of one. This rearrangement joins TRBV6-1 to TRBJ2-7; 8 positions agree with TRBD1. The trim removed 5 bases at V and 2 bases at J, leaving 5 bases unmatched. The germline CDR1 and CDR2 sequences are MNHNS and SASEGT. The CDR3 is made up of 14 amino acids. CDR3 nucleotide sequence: TGTGCCAGCAGTTCCGGACAGGGCCCCTACGAGCAGTACTTC. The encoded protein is CASSSGQGPYEQYF.

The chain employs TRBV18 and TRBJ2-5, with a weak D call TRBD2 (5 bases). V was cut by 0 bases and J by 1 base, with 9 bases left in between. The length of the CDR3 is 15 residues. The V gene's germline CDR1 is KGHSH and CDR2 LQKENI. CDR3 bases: TGTGCCAGCTCACCACCTAACGGAGGCCAAGAGACCCAGTACTTC. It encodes CASSPPNGGQETQYF.

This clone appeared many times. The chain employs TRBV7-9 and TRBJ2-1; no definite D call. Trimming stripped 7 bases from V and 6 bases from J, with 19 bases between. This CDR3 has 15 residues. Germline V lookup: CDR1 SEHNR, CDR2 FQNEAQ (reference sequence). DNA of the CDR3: TGTGCCAGCACCCCTAGTGGTGCTTGGATCAATGAGCAGTTCTTC. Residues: CASTPSGAWINEQFF.